This T cell receptor (beta chain) comes out of a study of cytomegalovirus exposure and HLA in healthy donors. Overall study results and limits: As immune exposure information, only CMV serostatus was available.

This clone was picked up a small number of times. Its target is unknown. A junction boundary mismatches the germline segment, possibly from a read error. As for the donors, each was a healthy bone marrow donor. 13 Jbeta primers and 60 Vbeta primers were used for the PCR. Sequenced by immunoSEQ multiplex PCR; TCRdb stores in-frame clones only, minus some. The table lists some 76,000 clones, nearly 80% of them singletons, with 8% to 9% in the top ten. The clonotype originates from a woman aged 35 to 49 in good health and CMV-seropositive. Sequencing input: PBMCs.

Here the CDR3 reads CASNLGQRDRGYTF. The CDR3 DNA reads as TGCGCCAGCAACTTGGGGCAAAGGGACAGGGGCTACACCTTC. The rearrangement joins TRBV5-1 to TRBJ1-2; 8 nucleotides agree with TRBD1. This CDR3 is built from 14 residues. Germline assignment: CDR1 SGHRS and CDR2 YFSETQ.